This entry concerns a single T cell receptor (beta chain). The data were produced by immunoSEQ multiplex PCR, yet TCRdb's version contains in-frame clones alone and is incomplete. The sample records over 60,000 clones, 75% to 90% being singletons. V gave up 4 bases and J gave up 3 bases, with 10 bases separating them. This CDR3 has 13 residues. CDR1 is WNHNN and CDR2 is SYGVQD in the germline V gene (reference sequence). This record belongs to a study of OX40 agonist ivuxolimab in advanced cancers. The receptor's source is an adult with an advanced solid tumor such as melanoma, head and neck, liver or kidney cancer. The sample consisted of CD4+ or CD8+ T cells sorted from blood, taken in a trial of the OX40 agonist ivuxolimab. The chain couples TRBV10-1 to TRBJ2-7; tentative D call: TRBD2 (6 bases). The CDR3 bases are TGCGCCAGCAGTGGGGGACTTGACTACGAGCAGTACTTC. Translation: CASSGGLDYEQYF.